The rows below give T cell receptor beta chains drawn from one sample of a study of shared clonotypes between healthy human individuals. Clones were read by immunoSEQ multiplex PCR, and TCRdb kept only the in-frame ones, dropping some. The table shows roughly 500,000 clones, with around 73% occurring only once. The sample consisted of PBMCs. Receptor source: a woman between 35 and 50 years old in good health. Some clones in this sample may be carry-over from other donors' samples. The CDR3 runs from the conserved cysteine through the conserved F or W. Fields, in order: J gene, D gene, clone size, V gene, CDR3 protein, CDR3 DNA. A D gene is named only where the DNA matches it firmly. Only part of the rows carry a size: once, few, many, or a class if the clone is expanded.

J gene: TRBJ2-1
D gene: .
clone size: .
V gene: TRBV7-9
CDR3 protein: CASSPLGGRRYNEQFF
CDR3 DNA: TGTGCCAGCAGCCCCCTCGGTGGGCGGCGGTACAATGAGCAGTTCTTC

J gene: TRBJ2-1
D gene: .
clone size: .
V gene: TRBV2
CDR3 protein: CASRTGSVSNNEQFF
CDR3 DNA: TGTGCCAGCAGGACGGGTTCAGTTTCTAACAATGAGCAGTTCTTC

J gene: TRBJ1-2
D gene: TRBD1
clone size: .
V gene: TRBV6-6
CDR3 protein: CASSPGDSNYGYTF
CDR3 DNA: TGTGCCAGCAGCCCAGGGGACAGCAACTATGGCTACACCTTC

J gene: TRBJ2-3
D gene: TRBD2
clone size: .
V gene: TRBV10-2
CDR3 protein: CASSESGGRVTDTQYF
CDR3 DNA: TGCGCCAGCAGTGAGTCGGGCGGGAGAGTCACAGATACGCAGTATTTT

J gene: TRBJ1-1
D gene: .
clone size: .
V gene: TRBV18
CDR3 protein: CASSPVWTANAFF
CDR3 DNA: TGTGCCAGCTCACCAGTATGGACCGCTAACGCGTTCTTT

J gene: TRBJ2-3
D gene: .
clone size: once
V gene: TRBV11-2
CDR3 protein: CASSLVGNTDTQYF
CDR3 DNA: TGTGCCAGCAGCTTAGTTGGTAACACAGATACGCAGTATTTT

J gene: TRBJ1-1
D gene: .
clone size: .
V gene: TRBV5-1
CDR3 protein: CASHGRGTEAFF
CDR3 DNA: TGCGCCAGCCATGGGAGGGGGACTGAAGCTTTCTTT

J gene: TRBJ2-5
D gene: .
clone size: .
V gene: TRBV28
CDR3 protein: CASSLLAAQETQYF
CDR3 DNA: TGTGCCAGCAGTTTACTTGCAGCTCAAGAGACCCAGTACTTC

J gene: TRBJ1-2
D gene: .
clone size: once
V gene: TRBV6-5
CDR3 protein: CASSADGVNYGYTF
CDR3 DNA: TGTGCCAGCAGTGCAGACGGGGTTAACTATGGCTACACCTTC

J gene: TRBJ2-7
D gene: TRBD1
clone size: few
V gene: TRBV5-4
CDR3 protein: CASSRPRQGGSYEQYF
CDR3 DNA: TGTGCCAGCAGCCGGCCGCGACAGGGCGGCTCCTACGAGCAGTACTTC

J gene: TRBJ1-5
D gene: .
clone size: .
V gene: TRBV20-1
CDR3 protein: CSASRNQPQHF
CDR3 DNA: TGCAGTGCTTCGCGGAATCAGCCCCAGCATTTT

J gene: TRBJ2-7
D gene: TRBD1
clone size: few
V gene: TRBV27
CDR3 protein: CASSLTQGAREQYF
CDR3 DNA: TGTGCCAGCAGTTTAACACAGGGGGCGCGGGAGCAGTACTTC

J gene: TRBJ2-7
D gene: .
clone size: .
V gene: TRBV7-9
CDR3 protein: CASSLDLEYEQYF
CDR3 DNA: TGTGCCAGCAGCTTAGATCTGGAGTACGAGCAGTACTTC

J gene: TRBJ1-4
D gene: .
clone size: many
V gene: TRBV7-8
CDR3 protein: CASSFSRANEKLFF
CDR3 DNA: TGTGCCAGCAGCTTCTCCAGGGCTAATGAAAAACTGTTTTTT

J gene: TRBJ2-1
D gene: .
clone size: .
V gene: TRBV9
CDR3 protein: CASSSYYNEQFF
CDR3 DNA: TGTGCCAGCTCGAGTTACTACAATGAGCAGTTCTTC

J gene: TRBJ2-1
D gene: TRBD1
clone size: .
V gene: TRBV7-2
CDR3 protein: CASSYDRGEYNEQFF
CDR3 DNA: TGTGCCAGCAGCTACGACAGGGGGGAGTACAATGAGCAGTTCTTC

J gene: TRBJ2-3
D gene: .
clone size: .
V gene: TRBV27
CDR3 protein: CASSWGGPRDTQYF
CDR3 DNA: TGTGCCAGCAGTTGGGGGGGCCCCCGGGATACGCAGTATTTT

J gene: TRBJ2-1
D gene: .
clone size: once
V gene: TRBV18
CDR3 protein: CASSRTPGRIKINEQFF
CDR3 DNA: TGTGCCAGCTCACGAACCCCGGGACGCATTAAAATCAATGAGCAGTTCTTC

J gene: TRBJ2-1
D gene: .
clone size: .
V gene: TRBV10-2
CDR3 protein: CASTGAGSYNEQFF
CDR3 DNA: TGCGCCAGCACTGGCGCGGGCTCCTACAATGAGCAGTTCTTC

J gene: TRBJ2-3
D gene: .
clone size: .
V gene: TRBV5-3
CDR3 protein: CASSFGTDTQYF
CDR3 DNA: TGTGCCAGCAGCTTCGGCACAGATACGCAGTATTTT

J gene: TRBJ1-2
D gene: .
clone size: .
V gene: TRBV29-1
CDR3 protein: CSVEESHRDYGYTF
CDR3 DNA: TGCAGCGTTGAAGAATCCCACAGGGACTATGGCTACACCTTC

J gene: TRBJ2-7
D gene: .
clone size: once
V gene: TRBV6-5
CDR3 protein: CASRERAGISYEQYF
CDR3 DNA: TGTGCCAGCAGGGAGAGGGCAGGCATTTCCTACGAGCAGTACTTC

J gene: TRBJ2-3
D gene: .
clone size: once
V gene: TRBV19
CDR3 protein: CASMQGPSTDTQYF
CDR3 DNA: TGTGCCAGTATGCAGGGGCCTTCCACAGATACGCAGTATTTT

J gene: TRBJ1-1
D gene: .
clone size: .
V gene: TRBV2
CDR3 protein: CASSGANTEAFF
CDR3 DNA: TGTGCCAGCAGTGGGGCCAACACTGAAGCTTTCTTT

J gene: TRBJ2-1
D gene: .
clone size: .
V gene: TRBV18
CDR3 protein: CASSPLAVDVGEQFF
CDR3 DNA: TGTGCCAGCTCACCACTGGCCGTGGATGTCGGAGAGCAGTTCTTC

J gene: TRBJ1-2
D gene: TRBD1
clone size: once
V gene: TRBV6-6
CDR3 protein: CASTDPHRGINYGYTF
CDR3 DNA: TGTGCCAGCACCGACCCCCACAGGGGCATTAACTATGGCTACACCTTC

J gene: TRBJ2-1
D gene: TRBD2
clone size: .
V gene: TRBV9
CDR3 protein: CASSGGTSAYNEQFF
CDR3 DNA: TGTGCCAGCAGCGGGGGGACTAGCGCCTACAATGAGCAGTTCTTC

J gene: TRBJ2-7
D gene: TRBD2
clone size: once
V gene: TRBV7-9
CDR3 protein: CASSLTSAYEQYF
CDR3 DNA: TGTGCCAGCAGCTTAACTAGCGCCTACGAGCAGTACTTC

J gene: TRBJ1-3
D gene: .
clone size: .
V gene: TRBV28
CDR3 protein: CASSKTSSGNTIYF
CDR3 DNA: TGTGCCAGCAGTAAGACGTCATCTGGAAACACCATATATTTT

J gene: TRBJ2-5
D gene: TRBD2
clone size: .
V gene: TRBV6-5
CDR3 protein: CASSSTSGRASETQYF
CDR3 DNA: TGTGCCAGCAGTTCTACTAGCGGGAGGGCCAGTGAGACCCAGTACTTC

J gene: TRBJ2-7
D gene: .
clone size: .
V gene: TRBV11-2
CDR3 protein: CASSLDTRTGDKYF
CDR3 DNA: TGTGCCAGCAGCTTAGACACCCGGACGGGGGACAAGTACTTC

J gene: TRBJ2-1
D gene: TRBD1
clone size: .
V gene: TRBV6-6
CDR3 protein: CAITGTASRYNEQFF
CDR3 DNA: TGTGCAATCACCGGGACAGCTTCGCGATACAATGAGCAGTTCTTC

J gene: TRBJ2-5
D gene: TRBD2
clone size: .
V gene: TRBV25-1
CDR3 protein: CASSVHRGGRETQYF
CDR3 DNA: TGTGCCAGCAGTGTCCACCGGGGGGGACGAGAGACCCAGTACTTC

J gene: TRBJ1-2
D gene: .
clone size: .
V gene: TRBV28
CDR3 protein: CASSLRGQYYGYTF
CDR3 DNA: TGTGCCAGCAGTTTAAGAGGACAGTACTATGGCTACACCTTC

J gene: TRBJ2-3
D gene: .
clone size: .
V gene: TRBV5-6
CDR3 protein: CASSLVGRPDTQYF
CDR3 DNA: TGTGCCAGCAGCTTGGTGGGACGTCCGGATACGCAGTATTTT

J gene: TRBJ1-3
D gene: .
clone size: .
V gene: TRBV28
CDR3 protein: CASSGLRSGNTIYF
CDR3 DNA: TGTGCCAGCAGTGGCCTTAGGTCTGGAAACACCATATATTTT

J gene: TRBJ2-7
D gene: TRBD1
clone size: .
V gene: TRBV18
CDR3 protein: CASSGTGGNEQYF
CDR3 DNA: TGTGCCAGCTCGGGGACAGGGGGGAACGAGCAGTACTTC

J gene: TRBJ1-1
D gene: TRBD1
clone size: once
V gene: TRBV10-3
CDR3 protein: CAISEQGVGEAFF
CDR3 DNA: TGTGCCATCAGTGAGCAGGGGGTGGGGGAAGCTTTCTTT

J gene: TRBJ2-7
D gene: TRBD2
clone size: .
V gene: TRBV18
CDR3 protein: CASSPPGSGRAEQYF
CDR3 DNA: TGTGCCAGCTCACCACCGGGTAGCGGGAGAGCCGAGCAGTACTTC

J gene: TRBJ1-1
D gene: .
clone size: .
V gene: TRBV29-1
CDR3 protein: CSVLTGTEAFF
CDR3 DNA: TGCAGCGTTCTAACAGGCACTGAAGCTTTCTTT

J gene: TRBJ2-7
D gene: TRBD2
clone size: .
V gene: TRBV7-6
CDR3 protein: CASSSAGLETEQYF
CDR3 DNA: TGTGCCAGCAGCTCCGCGGGACTAGAAACCGAGCAGTACTTC

J gene: TRBJ1-2
D gene: TRBD1
clone size: .
V gene: TRBV18
CDR3 protein: CASSLGQARLGGYTF
CDR3 DNA: TGTGCCAGCTCACTGGGACAGGCCCGGCTGGGCGGCTACACCTTC

J gene: TRBJ1-1
D gene: .
clone size: many
V gene: TRBV6-5
CDR3 protein: CASSYSLQGGNTEAFF
CDR3 DNA: TGTGCCAGCAGTTACTCGCTACAGGGAGGGAACACTGAAGCTTTCTTT

J gene: TRBJ1-6
D gene: .
clone size: few
V gene: TRBV6-6
CDR3 protein: CASSRASGVNSPLHF
CDR3 DNA: TGTGCCAGCAGTCGGGCGTCGGGGGTGAATTCACCCCTCCACTTT

J gene: TRBJ2-1
D gene: TRBD2
clone size: .
V gene: TRBV28
CDR3 protein: CASSETSGRAEFF
CDR3 DNA: TGTGCCAGCAGTGAGACTAGCGGGAGAGCCGAGTTCTTC

J gene: TRBJ2-7
D gene: .
clone size: .
V gene: TRBV6-1
CDR3 protein: CASSEAGQIYEQYF
CDR3 DNA: TGTGCCAGCAGTGAGGCCGGACAGATCTACGAGCAGTACTTC

J gene: TRBJ2-7
D gene: TRBD2
clone size: .
V gene: TRBV28
CDR3 protein: CASSSRGGPSWEQYF
CDR3 DNA: TGTGCCAGCAGTTCCCGGGGAGGGCCCTCTTGGGAGCAGTACTTC

J gene: TRBJ1-4
D gene: .
clone size: .
V gene: TRBV5-4
CDR3 protein: CASSDRRATNEKLFF
CDR3 DNA: TGTGCCAGCAGCGACAGGCGTGCAACTAATGAAAAACTGTTTTTT

J gene: TRBJ2-3
D gene: .
clone size: .
V gene: TRBV5-1
CDR3 protein: CASSLSSESTDTQYF
CDR3 DNA: TGCGCCAGCAGCTTATCTAGCGAAAGCACAGATACGCAGTATTTT

J gene: TRBJ2-7
D gene: .
clone size: .
V gene: TRBV9
CDR3 protein: CASSAGGGEQYF
CDR3 DNA: TGTGCCAGCAGCGCGGGTGGAGGCGAGCAGTACTTC